The clone carrying this TCR beta chain was found a few times. Antigen unknown. cDNA libraries for TCR beta contained unique molecular identifiers. About 500,000 cDNA molecules were obtained per 1 to 10 million input T cells. MiXCR, run by TCRdb on the PCR reads, gives a single entry per CDR3 protein. The sample records hundreds of thousands of distinct CDR3 sequences, approximately 30% being singletons. The CDR3 consists of 10 residues. V was trimmed by 4 bases and J by 8 bases, leaving 7 bases between them. CDR1 is DFQATT and CDR2 is SNEGSKA in the germline V gene (reference sequence). This entry comes from a study of post-analysis software for immune sequencing data. Across the whole study: Patients had relapsing-remitting, secondary progressive or progressive-relapsing multiple sclerosis; some lacked subtype.

Findings and limits, study-wide: TRBV segments more frequent in patients than in controls numbered five and included TRBV5-6, TRBV5-1 and TRBV20-1.

The genes are TRBV20-1 and TRBJ2-3, with a tentative D call TRBD1 (5 bases). The TCR was taken from a girl under 18 with multiple sclerosis. The sequencing input was blood. CDR3 bases: TGCAGTGCTACTCAGGGTACGCAGTATTTT. Protein: CSATQGTQYF.